Below, 21 T cell receptor beta chains from the same sample are listed, as sequenced in a study of CD8 T cells in ankylosing spondylitis. A single record per CDR3 protein comes from TCRdb applying MiXCR to the 5' RACE reads. The data hold around 210,000 distinct CDR3 sequences, with approximately 8% observed a single time. Sample: blood, either unsorted or a sorted T cell fraction (not recorded which). Receptors were obtained from a female donor with ankylosing spondylitis or in good health (not recorded which).

This clonotype came up many times. This sequence joins TRBV9 and TRBJ2-1, with D maybe TRBD2 (5 bases). In germline, CDR1 is SGDLS, CDR2 YYNGEE. V was trimmed by 3 bases and J by 3 bases, leaving 16 bases between them. The CDR3 length is 16 residues. The CDR3 DNA reads as TGTGCCAGCAGCGCACCGCCTACCGGGGTCTACAATGAGCAGTTCTTC. This gives the protein CASSAPPTGVYNEQFF.

This clonotype was recorded at least ten times. This rearrangement joins TRBV4-2 to TRBJ2-7, with TRBD2 matching 11 bases. The CDR3 contains 16 residues. The J segment lost 5 bases and the V segment lost 0 bases, leaving 6 bases of the junction unmatched. Per germline, CDR1 LGHNA and CDR2 YNFKEQ. Here the CDR3 DNA reads TGTGCCAGCAGCCAAGATCGGGCTAGCGGGAGGAACGAGCAGTACTTC. Its translation: CASSQDRASGRNEQYF.

In this sample, this clonotype turned up many times. The V and J genes are TRBV11-2 and TRBJ1-2; unclear D gene. The CDR3 is 14 amino acids. In germline, CDR1 is SGHAT, CDR2 FQNNGV. Trimming stripped 1 base from V and 2 bases from J, with 8 bases between. CDR3 coding DNA: TGTGCCAGCAGCTTAGCCACCGGCAACTATGGCTACACCTTC. It yields the protein CASSLATGNYGYTF.

In this sample, this clonotype turned up a few times. The chain carries TRBV7-2 and TRBJ1-2; 8 nucleotides match TRBD1. Germline lookup yields CDR1 SGHTA and CDR2 FQGNSA. The CDR3 runs 15 residues. V gave up 5 bases and J gave up 0 bases; unmatched junction bases: 5. The CDR3 nucleotides read TGTGCCAGCAGCCTGCAGACAGGGGCTAACTATGGCTACACCTTC. This translates into CASSLQTGANYGYTF.

This clonotype was found many times. The J gene is TRBJ2-5, the V gene TRBV19; 8 positions match TRBD2. Trimming removed 5 bases from V and 5 bases from J; junction bases left unmatched: 7. The germline V gene has CDR1 LNHDA and CDR2 SQIVND (reference sequence). CDR3 size: 14 residues. DNA for the CDR3: TGTGCCAGTAGTGGAAGCGGGAGTCTGGAGACCCAGTACTTC. Translating gives CASSGSGSLETQYF.

This clonotype was counted ten times or more. The chain carries TRBV18 and TRBJ2-3; tentative D call: TRBD2 (6 bases). Germline V gene lookup returns CDR1 KGHSH and CDR2 LQKENI. CDR3 length: 15 amino acids. The V and J ends lost 0 bases and 10 bases respectively, with 17 bases between them. This CDR3 is CASSPPGTSLLAQYF. CDR3 nucleotides: TGTGCCAGCTCACCACCCGGGACTTCCTTACTGGCGCAGTATTTT.

This clonotype has more than one count but fewer than ten. V gene TRBV7-2 combines with J gene TRBJ2-5, with D tentatively TRBD1 (7 bases). V was cut by 3 bases and J by 5 bases, with 10 bases left in between. CDR1 and CDR2 (germline): SGHTA, FQGNSA. The CDR3 is 13 residues long. For the CDR3, the DNA is TGTGCCAGCAGCTTTTCAGGGGGGGAGACCCAGTACTTC. This gives the protein CASSFSGGETQYF.

This chain connects TRBV28 to TRBJ2-7; TRBD2 aligns across 8 bases. Germline V gene lookup returns CDR1 MDHEN and CDR2 SYDVKM. The J segment lost 2 bases and the V segment lost 1 base, leaving 7 bases of the junction unmatched. The CDR3 consists of 16 residues. CDR3: CASSLSQMGLAYEQYF. The CDR3 coding sequence is TGTGCCAGCAGTTTATCCCAAATGGGACTAGCCTACGAGCAGTACTTC.

Ten or more counts support this clonotype. The chain carries TRBV5-1 and TRBJ2-7; D is possibly TRBD2 (5 bases). CDR1 SGHRS and CDR2 YFSETQ come from the germline V gene. The CDR3 is 15 amino acids. V lost 2 bases and J lost 1, with 13 bases in between. The CDR3 is CASSLGGSESYEQYF. The DNA of the CDR3 is TGCGCCAGCAGCTTAGGAGGTAGCGAATCCTACGAGCAGTACTTC.

Points on this clonotype: Since a much larger clone is just one base distant, this may be a read error. This sequence joins TRBV12-3 or TRBV12-4 and TRBJ2-7; no definite D call. The ends were cut back, 3 bases at V and 0 bases at J, with 15 bases in the middle. The CDR3 consists of 16 residues. DNA for the CDR3: TGTGCCAGCAGTTTCTCCGCGGACGCTAACTCCTACGAGCAGTACTTC. Its translation is CASSFSADANSYEQYF.

This clonotype was detected ten times or more. V gene TRBV15 combines with J gene TRBJ2-5; D not certain. The CDR3 loop spans 13 amino acids. Deletions cut 3 bases from V and 6 bases from J, with 11 bases between. From germline, CDR1 is LNHNV and CDR2 YYDKDF (reference sequence). CDR3 amino acids: CATSRDPSKTQYF. The CDR3 bases are TGTGCCACCAGCAGGGACCCTAGTAAGACCCAGTACTTC.

This clonotype showed up just a few times. A much more abundant neighbour one base away suggests this may be a read error. The chain links TRBV29-1 to TRBJ2-7, with D perhaps given as TRBD1 or TRBD2 (6 bases each). The CDR3 covers 13 residues. CDR1 is SQVTM, CDR2 ANQGSEA, per germline. CDR3 protein: CSVCGGDNYEQCF. CDR3 nucleotides: TGCAGCGTCTGCGGAGGGGACAACTACGAGCAGTGCTTC.

This clonotype appeared many times. V and J are TRBV6-6 and TRBJ1-2; D not certain. Trimming cost V 6 bases and J 8 bases, with 13 bases left between them. Looked up from germline, CDR1 is MNHNY and CDR2 is SVGAGI (reference sequence). CDR3 length equals 12 residues. In nucleotides, the CDR3 is TGTGCCAGCAGCTACCTCCTTGGGGGCTACACCTTC. Translated: CASSYLLGGYTF.

This clonotype was picked up many times. The chain couples TRBV5-5 to TRBJ2-1, with 9 bases identical to TRBD2. Germline V gene data show CDR1 as SGHKS and CDR2 as YYEKEE (reference sequence). V was pared by 7 bases and J by 7 bases, with 15 bases of the junction left unmatched. The CDR3 consists of 16 residues. The CDR3 spells CASGPRAAGGDNEQFF. The CDR3 region has the DNA TGTGCCAGCGGCCCAAGGGCAGCGGGAGGTGATAATGAGCAGTTCTTC.

This clonotype occurred many times. CDR3 DNA sequence: TGTGCCAGCAGACCTCAACAGGGACCTAATTCACCCCTCCACTTT. Amino acids: CASRPQQGPNSPLHF. This sequence joins TRBV6-1 and TRBJ1-6; tentatively, D is TRBD1 (6 bases). V was clipped by 6 bases and J by 6 bases, with 15 bases between them. The CDR3 covers 15 residues. In germline, CDR1 is MNHNS, CDR2 SASEGT.

This clonotype was observed at least ten times. The gene calls are TRBV19 and TRBJ1-6; D possibly corresponds to TRBD1 (5 bases). V lost 6 bases and J 8 bases, leaving 17 bases between the germline ends. Germline loops: CDR1 LNHDA, CDR2 SQIVND (reference sequence). This CDR3 has 15 amino acids. The CDR3 sequence: CASRRRGDGDSPLHF. CDR3 DNA sequence: TGTGCCAGTAGGAGAAGAGGGGATGGTGATTCACCCCTCCACTTT.

In this sample, this clonotype turned up many times. The V call is TRBV29-1, the J call TRBJ2-1; the D is unclear. Germline V gene sequence: CDR1 SQVTM, CDR2 ANQGSEA. Trimming removed 4 bases from V and 5 bases from J, with 9 bases in between. CDR3 length: 12 residues. This CDR3 reads CSVAPLNNEQFF. DNA of the CDR3: TGCAGCGTTGCCCCCCTAAACAATGAGCAGTTCTTC.

This clonotype occurred many times. The chain combines TRBV20-1 with TRBJ2-7; D perhaps matches TRBD2 (7 bases). The length of the CDR3 is 14 residues. Per germline, CDR1 DFQATT and CDR2 SNEGSKA (reference sequence). The V end lost 0 bases, the J end lost 0 bases, and 9 bases lay between the germline ends. This CDR3 reads CSARDRGGSYEQYF. For the CDR3, the DNA is TGCAGTGCTAGAGATAGGGGGGGCTCCTACGAGCAGTACTTC.

This clonotype was seen many times. The chain couples TRBV20-1 to TRBJ1-5; D is ambiguous. The germline V gene has CDR1 DFQATT and CDR2 SNEGSKA (reference sequence). V was pared by 6 bases and J by 4 bases, with 13 bases between. This CDR3 is built from 13 residues. This chain's CDR3 is CSATRGLNQPQHF. The CDR3 DNA reads as TGCAGTGCCACACGGGGATTAAATCAGCCCCAGCATTTT.

This clonotype has at least ten counts. The chain is built from TRBV9 and TRBJ2-3; D is unresolved. Germline-derived CDR1 and CDR2 are SGDLS and YYNGEE. This CDR3 spans 14 amino acids. Trimming stripped 2 bases from V and 0 bases from J, with 7 bases between. Here the CDR3 reads CASSVRSSTDTQYF. In nucleotides, the CDR3 is TGTGCCAGCAGCGTTCGGAGTAGCACAGATACGCAGTATTTT. Full variable domain (outside the CDR3, taken from reference TRBV9 and TRBJ2-3): DSGVTQTPKHLITATGQRVTLRCSPRSGDLSVYWYQQSLDQGLQFLIQYYNGEERAKGNILERFSAQQFPDLHSELNLSSLELGDSALYFCASSVRSSTDTQYFGPGTRLTVL.

This chain links TRBV7-6 with TRBJ2-1; TRBD2 might be the D (5 bases). Germline-derived CDR1 and CDR2 are SGHVS and FNYEAQ. V dropped 1 base and J dropped 8 bases, with 18 bases sitting between them. The CDR3 is 16 residues long. This chain's CDR3 is CASSLEPVGSGDEQFF. The CDR3 DNA is TGTGCCAGCAGCTTAGAGCCCGTGGGATCCGGGGATGAGCAGTTCTTC.